A single sample is the source of the 25 T cell receptor beta chains below, sequenced in a study of shared clonotypes between healthy human individuals. Measured with immunoSEQ multiplex PCR; TCRdb has only the in-frame clones, and not every one. Here the sample spans hundreds of thousands of clones, more than 70% being singletons. The specimen was PBMCs. All receptors come from a woman aged 40 to 50 in good health. Some clones in this sample may be carry-over from other donors' samples.

The chain is built from TRBV27 and TRBJ1-5, with 8 bases aligning to TRBD1. Trimming removed 6 bases from V and 0 bases from J; junction bases left unmatched: 4. The V gene's germline CDR1 is MNHEY and CDR2 SMNVEV (reference sequence). The CDR3 length is 15 residues. The CDR3 DNA is TGTGCCAGCAGGGGGACAGGCTATAGCAATCAGCCCCAGCATTTT. This sequence encodes CASRGTGYSNQPQHF.

Concerning this clone: This sequence may be a read error, since a much larger clone differs from it by one base. V usage is TRBV5-8 and J usage is TRBJ2-1; D gene uncertain. The CDR3 consists of 15 residues. CDR1 SGHTS and CDR2 YDEGEE come from the germline V gene. The CDR3: CASSFGFSSCNEQFF. In DNA, the CDR3 is TGTGCCAGCAGCTTCGGCTTTAGCTCCTGCAATGAGCAGTTCTTC.

V usage is TRBV28 and J usage is TRBJ2-7; 7 bases match TRBD1. This CDR3 region has 16 residues. Germline loops: CDR1 MDHEN, CDR2 SYDVKM. V shed 3 bases, J shed 3 bases, and the junction held 11 bases outside the gene matches. This CDR3 reads CASSFRPGQIYYEQYF. The CDR3 nucleotides read TGTGCCAGCAGTTTCCGTCCGGGACAGATTTACTACGAGCAGTACTTC.

This clone occurred a few times. The chain employs TRBV29-1 and TRBJ2-1, with a tentative D call TRBD2 (5 bases). V lost 6 bases and J 9 bases, leaving 24 bases between the germline ends. This CDR3 region has 15 residues. CDR1 and CDR2 (germline): SQVTM, ANQGSEA. The DNA of the CDR3 is TGCAGCGTCCCAAGCATACTAGTAAACAACGGTGAGCAGTTCTTC. Protein: CSVPSILVNNGEQFF.

The sample holds one count of this clone. The V call is TRBV23-1, the J call TRBJ2-3, with D perhaps TRBD1 (6 bases). TRBV23-1 is annotated as an ORF whose role is uncertain. The CDR3 has 16 amino acids. Trimming pared 2 bases from V and 5 bases from J, leaving 17 bases between. DNA of the CDR3: TGCGCCAGCAGTCAAATCGAAACAGGGTCCGAAGATACGCAGTATTTT. This gives the protein CASSQIETGSEDTQYF.

A remark on this clone: A clone one base away is much larger, so this may be a read error. The rearrangement joins TRBV29-1 to TRBJ1-1, with a weak D call TRBD1 (6 bases). Germline values: CDR1 SQVTM, CDR2 ANQGSEA. This CDR3 region has 13 residues. Trimming stripped 7 bases from V and 6 bases from J, with 18 bases between. For the CDR3, the DNA is TGCAGCGCTGTGAACAGGGACGCCGCTGAAGCTTTCTTT. Translation: CSAVNRDAAEAFF.

Only a few counts were recorded for this clone. The chain joins TRBV11-2 to TRBJ2-1; unclear D gene. V was trimmed by 4 bases and J by 4 bases, leaving 11 bases between them. The CDR3 sequence is 14 residues long. Germline V lookup: CDR1 SGHAT, CDR2 FQNNGV. The CDR3 DNA follows: TGTGCCAGCAGCTCTCGGACCCCGTACAATGAGCAGTTCTTC. This encodes CASSSRTPYNEQFF.

This rearrangement joins TRBV27 to TRBJ1-2; D might be TRBD1 (5 bases). Trimming took off 4 bases at V and 4 bases at J, with 19 bases between the two ends. CDR1 is MNHEY, CDR2 SMNVEV, per germline (reference sequence). The CDR3 consists of 16 residues. The CDR3 is CASSYLNRGQLYGYTF. The CDR3 DNA follows: TGTGCCAGCAGTTACCTTAATAGGGGCCAGCTCTATGGCTACACCTTC.

A single count supports this clone. V gene TRBV5-1 combines with J gene TRBJ1-5, with 9 nucleotides matching TRBD1. The CDR3 is 16 amino acids. Germline V gene lookup returns CDR1 SGHRS and CDR2 YFSETQ. V lost 4 bases and J lost 1; bases outside the gene matches: 6. The CDR3 region is CASSRLDRGSNQPQHF. In nucleotides, the CDR3 is TGCGCCAGCAGCCGTTTGGACAGGGGAAGCAATCAGCCCCAGCATTTT.

This chain uses TRBV5-1 with TRBJ2-3; TRBD2 matches 9 bases. Germline trimming cut 0 bases from V and 6 bases from J; bases unmatched to any gene: 2. CDR3 length: 14 residues. Germline CDR1 and CDR2: SGHRS and YFSETQ. The CDR3 reads CASSLVAGADTQYF. In nucleotides, the CDR3 is TGCGCCAGCAGCTTGGTAGCGGGAGCTGATACGCAGTATTTT.

This chain connects TRBV30 to TRBJ2-3; D is ambiguous. The CDR3 length is 11 residues. Trimming shortened V by 2 bases and J by 3 bases, and 3 bases separated the two germline ends. Germline V gene sequence: CDR1 GTSNPN, CDR2 SVGIG (reference sequence). CDR3: CAWSKTDTQYF. Here the CDR3 DNA reads TGTGCCTGGAGTAAAACAGATACGCAGTATTTT.

V gene TRBV28 combines with J gene TRBJ2-7; 8 positions agree with TRBD2. The CDR3 totals 13 residues. Germline trimming cut 7 bases from V and 4 bases from J; bases unmatched to any gene: 6. Germline V gene lookup returns CDR1 MDHEN and CDR2 SYDVKM. The chain's CDR3 is CASKNRGGYEQYF. In nucleotides, the CDR3 is TGTGCCAGCAAAAATCGGGGGGGGTACGAGCAGTACTTC.

To note about this clone: Other DNA sequences within the sample encode an identical CDR3. V is TRBV5-4 and J is TRBJ2-7, with 14 bases matching TRBD2. The CDR3 runs to 16 residues. V lost 4 bases to trimming and J lost 1 base; unmatched junction nucleotides: 4. The germline CDR1 and CDR2 sequences are SGHNT and YYREEE (reference sequence). CDR3 DNA sequence: TGTGCCAGCAGCCTGGGACTAGCGGGAGCATCCTACGAGCAGTACTTC. Translating it yields CASSLGLAGASYEQYF.

This sequence joins TRBV27 and TRBJ1-2; D is perhaps TRBD1 (6 bases). Trimming took 3 bases from V and 5 from J, leaving 19 bases between them. CDR1 is MNHEY and CDR2 is SMNVEV in the germline V gene (reference sequence). The CDR3 spans 16 residues. The DNA for the CDR3 is TGTGCCAGCAGTTTGGGGGGGCCGCTCGGGGTGTATGGCTACACCTTC. Its protein product is CASSLGGPLGVYGYTF.

This clone was seen only a few times. The chain carries TRBV2 and TRBJ2-7; 7 positions match TRBD2. CDR1 is SNHLY, CDR2 FYNNEI, per germline. The CDR3 extends over 13 amino acids. Losses at the gene ends were 6 bases for V and 3 bases for J; bases not matched to a gene: 5. As DNA, the CDR3 is TGTGCCAGCAGCCCCGGGACTATCTACGAGCAGTACTTC. Encoded protein: CASSPGTIYEQYF.

This chain links TRBV15 with TRBJ1-5, with TRBD1 matching 7 bases. Germline V gene lookup returns CDR1 LNHNV and CDR2 YYDKDF (reference sequence). The trim removed 1 base at V and 3 bases at J, leaving 3 bases unmatched. The CDR3 has 15 residues. The CDR3, as DNA: TGTGCCACCAGCAGAGGGGACAGCATCAATCAGCCCCAGCATTTT. Translated: CATSRGDSINQPQHF.

This clone was observed once. The chain recombines TRBV6-1 with TRBJ2-2, with D possibly being TRBD1 or TRBD2 (5 bases each). V lost 4 bases and J 1 base, leaving 16 bases between the germline ends. CDR3 length: 17 amino acids. The germline V gene encodes CDR1 MNHNS and CDR2 SASEGT. The CDR3 loop reads CASSGQFRDGNTGELFF. The CDR3 DNA follows: TGTGCCAGCAGTGGCCAATTCCGGGACGGGAACACCGGGGAGCTGTTTTTT.

Concerning this clone: The sample has other DNA sequences that encode this CDR3 too. CDR3 coding DNA: TGTGCCAGCAGCTTAGGCGAGACCCAGTACTTC. Amino acids: CASSLGETQYF. This chain links TRBV11-2 with TRBJ2-5; no clear D gene. This CDR3 has 11 residues. The V gene lost 1 base and the J gene lost 5 bases, with 2 bases spanning the gap. Germline CDR1 SGHAT, CDR2 FQNNGV.

The chain has TRBV2 and TRBJ1-2; D is perhaps TRBD1 (5 bases). Trimming cost V 1 base and J 7 bases, with 10 bases left between them. The CDR3 consists of 13 residues. Germline CDR1 and CDR2: SNHLY and FYNNEI. The CDR3 nucleotides read TGTGCCAGCAGTGAAGGGCCGGGGGGTGGCTACACCTTC. This sequence encodes CASSEGPGGGYTF.

The genes are TRBV5-4 and TRBJ2-1; D unclear. Trimming stripped 2 bases from V and 3 bases from J, with 12 bases between. The CDR3 spans 15 residues. Germline-derived CDR1 and CDR2 are SGHNT and YYREEE (reference sequence). CDR3 DNA: TGTGCCAGCAGCTTAGGATCGACCGTCTACAATGAGCAGTTCTTC. It codes for CASSLGSTVYNEQFF.

This chain joins TRBV6-1 and TRBJ2-5; D is undetermined. Germline CDR1 and CDR2: MNHNS and SASEGT. V lost 5 bases to trimming and J lost 4 bases, with 14 bases between them. This CDR3 has 14 amino acids. The CDR3 bases are TGTGCCAGCAGTATCGTGAGTTCAGCAGAGACCCAGTACTTC. It yields the protein CASSIVSSAETQYF.

In regard to this clone: A far larger clone is a single base away, which makes a read error likely. Other nucleotide sequences in the sample specify the same CDR3. This chain connects TRBV30 to TRBJ1-1; no firm D call. Per the germline V gene, CDR1 is GTSNPN and CDR2 is SVGIG (reference sequence). This CDR3 contains 12 residues. V lost 2 bases to trimming and J lost 6 bases, with 10 bases between them. The CDR3, as DNA: TGTGCCTGGAGTCCGGCCGGTGCTGAAGCTTTCTTT. This encodes CAWSPAGAEAFF.

The rearrangement uses TRBV5-1 and TRBJ2-5; D is possibly TRBD1 or TRBD2 (6 bases each). The germline CDR1 and CDR2 sequences are SGHRS and YFSETQ. Trimming removed 1 base from V and 5 bases from J, with 15 bases in between. The CDR3 has 15 amino acids. The CDR3 bases are TGCGCCAGCAGCTTGACAGGGTCCCGGGGGGAGACCCAGTACTTC. It is translated as CASSLTGSRGETQYF.

This clone was recorded many times. The chain recombines TRBV7-9 with TRBJ2-5; D gene ambiguous. V was cut by 1 base and J by 3 bases, with 3 bases left in between. The germline V gene has CDR1 SEHNR and CDR2 FQNEAQ (reference sequence). There are 12 residues in the CDR3. The CDR3 bases are TGTGCCAGCAGCTTAGACAAAGAGACCCAGTACTTC. Protein: CASSLDKETQYF.

The rearrangement joins TRBV4-2 to TRBJ1-1; D is unclear. This CDR3 is 16 amino acids long. Germline CDR1 reads LGHNA; CDR2 reads YNFKEQ. Deletions cut 0 bases from V and 8 bases from J, with 19 bases between. The CDR3 reads CASSQDFITRQFEAFF. For the CDR3, the DNA is TGTGCCAGCAGCCAAGATTTTATTACTCGGCAGTTCGAAGCTTTCTTT.